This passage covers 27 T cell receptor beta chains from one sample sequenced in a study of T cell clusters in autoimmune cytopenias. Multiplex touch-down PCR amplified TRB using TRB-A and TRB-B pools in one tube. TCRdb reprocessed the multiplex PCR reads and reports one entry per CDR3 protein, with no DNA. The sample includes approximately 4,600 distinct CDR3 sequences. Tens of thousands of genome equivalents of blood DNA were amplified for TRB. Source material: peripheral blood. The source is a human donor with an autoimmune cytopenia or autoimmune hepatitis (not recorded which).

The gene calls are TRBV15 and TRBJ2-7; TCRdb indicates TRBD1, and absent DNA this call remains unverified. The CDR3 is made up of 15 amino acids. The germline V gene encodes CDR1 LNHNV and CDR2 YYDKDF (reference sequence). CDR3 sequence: CATSSLGRGAYEQYF.

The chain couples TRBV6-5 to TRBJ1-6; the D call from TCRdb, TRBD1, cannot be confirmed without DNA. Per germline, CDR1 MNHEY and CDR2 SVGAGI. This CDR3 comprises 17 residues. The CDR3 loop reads CASRSGQGRSYNSPLHF.

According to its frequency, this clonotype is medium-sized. This CDR3 is CASSPDYEQYF. The gene calls are TRBV6-5 and TRBJ2-7. In germline, CDR1 is MNHEY, CDR2 SVGAGI. This CDR3 is built from 11 residues.

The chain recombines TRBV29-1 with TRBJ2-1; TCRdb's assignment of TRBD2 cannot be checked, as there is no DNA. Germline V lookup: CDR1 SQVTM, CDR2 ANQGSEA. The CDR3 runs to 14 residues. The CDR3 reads CSVEDQGSGNEQFF.

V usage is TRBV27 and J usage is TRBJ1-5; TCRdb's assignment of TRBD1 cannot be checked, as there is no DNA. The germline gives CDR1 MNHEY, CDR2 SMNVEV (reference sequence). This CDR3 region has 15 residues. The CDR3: CASRQSGQGNQPQHF.

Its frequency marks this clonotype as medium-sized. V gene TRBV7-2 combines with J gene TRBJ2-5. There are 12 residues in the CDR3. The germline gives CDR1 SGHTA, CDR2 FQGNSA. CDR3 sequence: CASSPYGETQYF.

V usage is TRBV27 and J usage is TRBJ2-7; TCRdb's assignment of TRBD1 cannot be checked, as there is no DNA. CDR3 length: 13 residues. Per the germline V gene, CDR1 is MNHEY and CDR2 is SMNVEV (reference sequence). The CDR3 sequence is CASSLSRAYEQYF.

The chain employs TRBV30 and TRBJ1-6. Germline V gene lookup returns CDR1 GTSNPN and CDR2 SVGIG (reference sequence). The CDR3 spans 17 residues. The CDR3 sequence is CAWSARGGGPASSPLHF.

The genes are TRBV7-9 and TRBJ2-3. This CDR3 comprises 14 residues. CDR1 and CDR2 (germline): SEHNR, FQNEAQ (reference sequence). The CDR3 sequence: CASSLAGNTDTQYF.

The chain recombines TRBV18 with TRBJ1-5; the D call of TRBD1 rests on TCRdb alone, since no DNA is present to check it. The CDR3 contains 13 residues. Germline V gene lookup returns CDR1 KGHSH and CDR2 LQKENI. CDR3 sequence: CASSQGLDQPQHF.

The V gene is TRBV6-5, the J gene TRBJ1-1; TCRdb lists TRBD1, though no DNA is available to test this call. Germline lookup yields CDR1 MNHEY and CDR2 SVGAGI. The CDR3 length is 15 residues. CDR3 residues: CASSPGSSGGTEAFF.

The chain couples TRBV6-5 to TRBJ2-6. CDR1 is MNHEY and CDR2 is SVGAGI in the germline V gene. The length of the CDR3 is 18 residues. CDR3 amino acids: CASSLRYAAPSGANVLTF.

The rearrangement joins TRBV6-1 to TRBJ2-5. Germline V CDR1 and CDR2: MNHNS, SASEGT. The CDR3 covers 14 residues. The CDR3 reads CASSKQVSQETQYF.

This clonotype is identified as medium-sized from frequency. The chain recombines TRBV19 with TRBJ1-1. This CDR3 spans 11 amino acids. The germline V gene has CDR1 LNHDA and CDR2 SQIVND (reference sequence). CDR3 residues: CASRGNTEAFF.

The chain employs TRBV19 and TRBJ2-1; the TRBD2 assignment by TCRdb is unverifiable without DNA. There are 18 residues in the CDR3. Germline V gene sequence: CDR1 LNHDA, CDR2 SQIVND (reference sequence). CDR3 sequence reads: CASSARGLAGGGADEQFF.

The CDR3 sequence: CASSTSLDTQYF. The chain combines TRBV19 with TRBJ2-3. The CDR3 sequence is 12 residues long. CDR1 is LNHDA, CDR2 SQIVND, per germline (reference sequence).

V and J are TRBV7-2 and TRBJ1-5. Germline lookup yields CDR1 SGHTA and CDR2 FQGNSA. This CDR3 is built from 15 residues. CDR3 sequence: CASSPQDSPNQPQHF.

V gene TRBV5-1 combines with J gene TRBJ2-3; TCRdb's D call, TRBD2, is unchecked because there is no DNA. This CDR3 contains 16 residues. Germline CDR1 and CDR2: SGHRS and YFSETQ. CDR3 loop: CASSSGLGGSTDTQYF.

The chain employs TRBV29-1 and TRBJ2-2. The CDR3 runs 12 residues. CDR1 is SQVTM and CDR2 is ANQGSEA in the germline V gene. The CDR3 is CSVDTMTGELFF.

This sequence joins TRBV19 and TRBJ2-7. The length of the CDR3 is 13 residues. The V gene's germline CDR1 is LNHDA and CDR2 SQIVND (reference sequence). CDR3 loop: CASSSGSFYEQYF. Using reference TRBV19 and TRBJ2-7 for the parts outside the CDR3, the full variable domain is DGGITQSPKYLFRKEGQNVTLSCEQNLNHDAMYWYRQDPGQGLRLIYYSQIVNDFQKGDIAEGYSVSREKKESFPLTVTSAQKNPTAFYLCASSSGSFYEQYFGPGTRLTVT.

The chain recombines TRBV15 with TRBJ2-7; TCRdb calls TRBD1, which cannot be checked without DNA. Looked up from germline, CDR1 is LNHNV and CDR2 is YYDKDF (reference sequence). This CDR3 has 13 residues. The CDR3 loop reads CATGRGGWYEQYF.

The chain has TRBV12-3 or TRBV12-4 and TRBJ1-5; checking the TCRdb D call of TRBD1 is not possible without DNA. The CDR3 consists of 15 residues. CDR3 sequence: CASSPGFNSNQPQHF.

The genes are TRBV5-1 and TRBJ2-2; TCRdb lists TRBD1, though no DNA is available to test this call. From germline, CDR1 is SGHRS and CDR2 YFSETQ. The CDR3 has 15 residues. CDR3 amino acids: CASSFMAGGPGELFF.

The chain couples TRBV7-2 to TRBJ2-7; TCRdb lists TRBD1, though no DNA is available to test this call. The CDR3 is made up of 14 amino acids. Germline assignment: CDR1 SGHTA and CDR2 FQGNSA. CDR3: CASSFLVRDYEQYF.

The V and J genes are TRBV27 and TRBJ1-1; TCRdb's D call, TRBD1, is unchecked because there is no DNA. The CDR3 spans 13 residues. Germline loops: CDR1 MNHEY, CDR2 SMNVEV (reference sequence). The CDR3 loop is CASSVQGFTEAFF.

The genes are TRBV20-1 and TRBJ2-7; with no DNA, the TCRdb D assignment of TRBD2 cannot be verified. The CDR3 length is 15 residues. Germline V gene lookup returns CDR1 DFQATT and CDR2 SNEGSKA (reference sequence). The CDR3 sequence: CSARTSGSPSYEQYF.

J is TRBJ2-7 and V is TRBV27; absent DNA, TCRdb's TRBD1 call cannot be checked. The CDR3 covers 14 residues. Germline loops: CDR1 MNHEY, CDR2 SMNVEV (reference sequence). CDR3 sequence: CASSFRDPSYEQYF.